This paragraph reports one T cell receptor beta chain. Its specificity is not known. V lost 3 bases to trimming and J lost 9 bases, with 15 bases between them. The CDR3 sequence is 14 residues long. Germline loops: CDR1 MDHEN, CDR2 SYDVKM. This specimen belongs to a study of shared clonotypes between healthy human individuals. Findings of the study overall: Compared with memory subsets, naive subsets generally had larger estimated richness.

The naive CD8 subset, CD45RO-negative cells positively selected for CCR7, excluded terminally differentiated effector memory CD45RA+ cells. Study donors comprised healthy, HIV-negative adults devoid of recent acute infection or vaccination. Samples underwent the assay at deep level. Here immunoSEQ multiplex PCR was the method, and the copy in TCRdb shows in-frame clones only, minus some. The repertoire includes about 2.1 million clones, around 93% of them detected once, and less than 2% sits in the top ten. The chain links TRBV28 to TRBJ2-1; D is perhaps TRBD1 (5 bases). Input material: naive CD8+ T cells from PBMCs. The receptor was isolated from a young man in good health. Some clones in this sample may be carry-over from other donors' samples. CDR3 loop: CASSFGSGRGEQFF. As DNA, the CDR3 is TGTGCCAGCAGTTTCGGCTCAGGGCGAGGTGAGCAGTTCTTC.